The next 30 T cell receptor beta chains were all read from a single sample in a study of T-cell reconstitution after alpha-beta-depleted transplantation in children. Library preparation (for TCRbeta) was performed with unique molecular identifiers. TCRdb processed the PCR reads anew with MiXCR; each CDR3 protein has one entry. The sample lists 490,000 or so distinct CDR3 sequences; about 10% were seen once. Sequencing used PBMCs, obtained before TCRalphabeta/CD19-depleted stem cell transplant. The receptors were sampled from a child aged 2 to 10 with inherited bone marrow failure, due to receive a stem cell transplant.

This clonotype has a handful of counts. CDR3 in amino acids: CAWSRQTSGDYNEQFF. In nucleotides, the CDR3 is TGTGCCTGGAGTCGCCAGACTAGCGGGGACTACAATGAGCAGTTCTTC. The V call is TRBV30, the J call TRBJ2-1, with 11 positions matching TRBD2. Trimming at V came to 2 bases and at J to 3 bases, leaving 6 bases not matched to a gene. The CDR3 consists of 16 residues. CDR1 GTSNPN and CDR2 SVGIG come from the germline V gene (reference sequence).

Only a few counts were recorded for this clonotype. V gene TRBV3-1 combines with J gene TRBJ1-1, with no clear D. The ends were cut back, 0 bases at V and 5 bases at J, with 1 base in the middle. The CDR3 length is 11 residues. Germline V CDR1 and CDR2: LGHDT, YNNKEL (reference sequence). CDR3 region: CASSQETEAFF. The CDR3 nucleotides are TGTGCCAGCAGCCAAGAGACTGAAGCTTTCTTT.

V is TRBV11-2 and J is TRBJ2-7, with a weak D call TRBD1 (6 bases). CDR1 is SGHAT and CDR2 is FQNNGV in the germline V gene. V gave up 1 base and J gave up 3 bases, with 10 bases separating them. The CDR3 loop spans 14 amino acids. CDR3 in amino acids: CASSLVKGGYEQYF. CDR3 nucleotides: TGTGCCAGCAGCTTAGTCAAAGGGGGCTACGAGCAGTACTTC.

This clonotype was detected ten times or more. This sequence joins TRBV4-1 and TRBJ2-1, with D unclear. Looked up from germline, CDR1 is MGHRA and CDR2 is YSYEKL. The CDR3 is made up of 13 amino acids. V was pared by 1 base and J by 6 bases, with 7 bases between. CDR3 amino acids: CASSQGNGNEQFF. The CDR3 bases are TGCGCCAGCAGCCAAGGAAACGGCAATGAGCAGTTCTTC.

On this clonotype: This may be a read error: a much more frequent sequence differs by one nucleotide. V and J are TRBV3-1 and TRBJ2-2; TRBD2 aligns across 12 bases. Unmatched junction bases numbered 6, after V lost 0 bases and J lost 7 bases. The CDR3 is 17 amino acids. CDR1 and CDR2 (germline): LGHDT, YNNKEL (reference sequence). CDR3 in amino acids: CASSQERLAGDIGELFF. The CDR3 DNA follows: TGTGCCAGCAGCCAAGAAAGACTAGCGGGAGACATCGGGGAGCTGTTTTTT. Using reference TRBV3-1 and TRBJ2-2 for the parts outside the CDR3, the full variable domain is DTAVSQTPKYLVTQMGNDKSIKCEQNLGHDTMYWYKQDSKKFLKIMFSYNNKELIINETVPNRFSPKSPDKAHLNLHINSLELGDSAVYFCASSQERLAGDIGELFFGEGSRLTVL.

This clonotype was counted many times. This sequence joins TRBV25-1 and TRBJ2-1, with D possibly TRBD2 on 6 matching bases. This CDR3 is built from 15 residues. The germline V gene has CDR1 MGHDK and CDR2 SYGVNS. Between the trimmed V and J ends, which lost 3 bases and 5 bases, there was a span of 14 bases. Here the CDR3 reads CASSELSEGDNEQFF. The CDR3 bases are TGTGCCAGCAGTGAGCTCTCGGAGGGTGACAATGAGCAGTTCTTC. Complete variable domain (other parts from reference TRBV25-1 and TRBJ2-1): EADIYQTPRYLVIGTGKKITLECSQTMGHDKMYWYQQDPGMELHLIHYSYGVNSTEKGDLSSESTVSRIRTEHFPLTLESARPSHTSQYLCASSELSEGDNEQFFGPGTRLTVL.

This clonotype came up many times. The chain uses TRBV20-1 and TRBJ2-7; 10 bases agree with TRBD2. CDR1 is DFQATT, CDR2 SNEGSKA, per germline (reference sequence). With 3 bases clipped from V and 4 bases from J, the junction kept 3 bases outside the gene matches. The CDR3 totals 13 residues. The CDR3 nucleotides read TGCAGTGCTAGTCGGACTAGCGGTTACGAGCAGTACTTC. Translated, it gives CSASRTSGYEQYF.

This clonotype appeared many times. Here the CDR3 reads CASSPRVDGELFF. Here the CDR3 DNA reads TGTGCCAGCAGTCCACGTGTCGACGGGGAGCTGTTTTTT. The genes are TRBV6-5 and TRBJ2-2; D uncertain. The V and J ends lost 5 bases and 7 bases respectively, with 11 bases between them. Germline-derived CDR1 and CDR2 are MNHEY and SVGAGI. This CDR3 has 13 amino acids.

This clonotype was observed many times. The V gene is TRBV20-1, the J gene TRBJ2-7; no clear D gene. The CDR3 is 8 residues long. V was pared by 6 bases and J by 3 bases, with 0 bases between. Germline loops: CDR1 DFQATT, CDR2 SNEGSKA (reference sequence). The CDR3 region has the DNA TGCAGTGCCTACGAGCAGTACTTC. As protein: CSAYEQYF.

This clonotype was detected many times. The rearrangement joins TRBV27 to TRBJ2-1; 8 bases are shared with TRBD2. CDR1 is MNHEY, CDR2 SMNVEV, per germline (reference sequence). Trimming took 5 bases from V and 3 from J; bases not matched to a gene: 9. The CDR3 totals 16 residues. CDR3 in DNA: TGTGCCAGCAGTCCTCCGGGACTAGTGATCTACAATGAGCAGTTCTTC. Amino acid sequence: CASSPPGLVIYNEQFF.

This clonotype was observed many times. The CDR3 DNA reads as TGTGCCAGCAGTTTGTCCAGGGGTGAGCAGTTCTTC. It codes for CASSLSRGEQFF. The chain carries TRBV27 and TRBJ2-1; possibly TRBD1 for D (6 bases). This CDR3 spans 12 amino acids. Trimming pared 3 bases from V and 9 bases from J, leaving 9 bases between. The germline gives CDR1 MNHEY, CDR2 SMNVEV (reference sequence).

This clonotype was found many times. This rearrangement joins TRBV10-3 to TRBJ1-1, with a tentative D call TRBD1 (6 bases). The CDR3 has 14 amino acids. Trimming took off 3 bases at V and 0 bases at J, with 8 bases between the two ends. CDR1 ENHRY and CDR2 SYGVKD come from the germline V gene. Written as DNA, the CDR3 is TGTGCCATCAGTGACCCAGGGGTGAACACTGAAGCTTTCTTT. Its protein product is CAISDPGVNTEAFF.

This clonotype has at least ten counts. The V call is TRBV12-3 or TRBV12-4, the J call TRBJ2-5, with 10 bases lining up with TRBD2. V lost 5 bases to trimming and J lost 4 bases; unmatched junction nucleotides: 22. CDR3 size: 20 residues. The CDR3 sequence is CASSPLRDSLRLAGAETQYF. The DNA of the CDR3 is TGTGCCAGCAGTCCGCTCCGGGACTCCCTAAGGCTAGCGGGAGCAGAGACCCAGTACTTC.

This clonotype was seen repeatedly, ten times or more. This rearrangement joins TRBV18 to TRBJ2-2; D gene uncertain. Between the trimmed V and J ends, which lost 2 bases and 2 bases, there was a span of 12 bases. Germline V gene lookup returns CDR1 KGHSH and CDR2 LQKENI. The CDR3 extends over 16 amino acids. DNA for the CDR3: TGTGCCAGCTCACCAGACGGTGGGATTAACACCGGGGAGCTGTTTTTT. It is translated as CASSPDGGINTGELFF.

This clonotype was found many times. V gene TRBV27 combines with J gene TRBJ2-7, with D unresolved. Per germline, CDR1 MNHEY and CDR2 SMNVEV (reference sequence). This CDR3 region has 14 residues. Trimming cost V 5 bases and J 6 bases, with 17 bases left between them. The CDR3 sequence: CASSGDYGVTEQYF. In DNA, the CDR3 is TGTGCCAGCAGTGGGGATTATGGGGTAACCGAGCAGTACTTC.

This clonotype was found many times. The gene calls are TRBV6-5 and TRBJ2-2; no clear D gene. This CDR3 comprises 15 residues. Trimming pared 1 base from V and 7 bases from J, leaving 13 bases between. From germline, CDR1 is MNHEY and CDR2 SVGAGI. The CDR3 reads CASSYLGPLHGELFF. For the CDR3, the DNA is TGTGCCAGCAGTTACTTAGGGCCACTCCACGGGGAGCTGTTTTTT.

This clonotype was observed many times. The chain uses TRBV20-1 and TRBJ1-3, with TRBD1 matching over 9 bases. J lost 0 bases, V lost 5 bases, and 11 bases had no gene match. Germline lookup yields CDR1 DFQATT and CDR2 SNEGSKA (reference sequence). This CDR3 has 17 residues. The CDR3 DNA is TGCAGTGCTGGACACAGGACAGGGGATATCTCTGGAAACACCATATATTTT. This codes for CSAGHRTGDISGNTIYF.

This clonotype was observed many times. V gene TRBV12-3 or TRBV12-4 combines with J gene TRBJ2-5; D not certain. The V end was cut by 5 bases, the J end by 1 base, with 11 bases between. The CDR3 consists of 14 residues. The CDR3 nucleotides are TGTGCCAGCAGTCGAGACGGATTCCAAGAGACCCAGTACTTC. Encoded protein: CASSRDGFQETQYF.

This clonotype was observed at least ten times. The CDR3 sequence: CASSLVPRTGELFF. CDR3 coding DNA: TGTGCCAGCAGCCTTGTGCCCCGCACCGGGGAGCTGTTTTTT. The chain uses TRBV14 and TRBJ2-2, with no clear D. This CDR3 contains 14 residues. Germline V gene sequence: CDR1 SGHDN, CDR2 FVKESK. V lost 4 bases, J lost 4 bases, and 10 bases lay in between.

This clonotype was picked up many times. The gene calls are TRBV5-5 and TRBJ2-5; D remains ambiguous. Trimming left V 4 bases short and J 0 bases short, with 10 bases between. The CDR3 covers 14 residues. CDR1 and CDR2 (germline): SGHKS, YYEKEE (reference sequence). The CDR3 here is CASSPDMYQETQYF. The CDR3 DNA is TGTGCCAGCAGCCCTGATATGTACCAAGAGACCCAGTACTTC.

Of note for this clonotype: A much larger clone differs by one base, so this may be a read error. This chain links TRBV29-1 with TRBJ2-3; possibly TRBD2 for D (5 bases). The V gene lost 6 bases and the J gene lost 0 bases, with 10 bases spanning the gap. The CDR3 length is 13 residues. Germline lookup yields CDR1 SQVTM and CDR2 ANQGSEA. The CDR3 spells CSVGGLSTDTQYF. In DNA, the CDR3 is TGCAGCGTCGGCGGGCTTAGCACAGATACGCAGTATTTT.

This chain joins TRBV29-1 and TRBJ1-2, with 8 bases identical to TRBD1. Germline V gene sequence: CDR1 SQVTM, CDR2 ANQGSEA. The CDR3 contains 14 residues. V shed 7 bases, J shed 6 bases, and the junction held 13 bases outside the gene matches. Written as DNA, the CDR3 is TGCAGCGGGGGGCAGGGGGCAATTCTGGATGGCTACACCTTC. This sequence encodes CSGGQGAILDGYTF. Based on the CDR3 plus reference TRBV29-1 and TRBJ1-2, the full variable domain is SAVISQKPSRDICQRGTSLTIQCQVDSQVTMMFWYRQQPGQSLTLIATANQGSEATYESGFVIDKFPISRPNLTFSTLTVSNMSPEDSSIYLCSGGQGAILDGYTFGSGTRLTVV.

This clonotype was recorded at least ten times. The CDR3 DNA reads as TGCAGTGCTAGCATTACTAGCATAGGGACTGAGCAGTTCTTC. Translated: CSASITSIGTEQFF. The V call is TRBV20-1, the J call TRBJ2-1; a weak D match, TRBD2 (6 bases). CDR1 is DFQATT and CDR2 is SNEGSKA in the germline V gene (reference sequence). The CDR3 spans 14 residues. Trimming took off 3 bases at V and 9 bases at J, with 18 bases between the two ends.

This clonotype was counted at least ten times. The chain carries TRBV19 and TRBJ1-2, with a tentative D call TRBD1 (6 bases). Germline lookup yields CDR1 LNHDA and CDR2 SQIVND (reference sequence). Trimming left V 3 bases short and J 4 bases short, with 12 bases between. The length of the CDR3 is 14 residues. The CDR3 loop reads CASSISQGFYGYTF. CDR3 coding DNA: TGTGCCAGTAGTATCTCACAGGGATTCTATGGCTACACCTTC.

Ten or more counts support this clonotype. Germline is not matched at one junction end, which may reflect a read error. The V call is TRBV12-3 or TRBV12-4, the J call TRBJ2-1; 8 bases are shared with TRBD1. This CDR3 is built from 14 residues. DNA for the CDR3: TGTGCCAGCAGTTTAGAGGGGTTGGGGACAGGTCCGCTCTTC. Amino acid sequence: CASSLEGLGTGPLF.

This clonotype was recorded many times. This chain uses TRBV5-1 with TRBJ2-4, with D perhaps matching TRBD2 (5 bases). CDR3 length: 15 residues. V was shortened by 5 bases and J by 8 bases, with 20 bases between the two germline ends. Germline-derived CDR1 and CDR2 are SGHRS and YFSETQ. CDR3 region: CASREESTRMYIQYF. In DNA form, the CDR3 reads TGCGCCAGCAGGGAAGAAAGTACTAGAATGTACATTCAGTACTTC.

This clonotype was observed many times. This sequence joins TRBV7-2 and TRBJ2-7, with 8 nucleotides matching TRBD1. This CDR3 has 16 residues. Trimming removed 1 base from V and 3 bases from J; junction bases left unmatched: 8. The V gene's germline CDR1 is SGHTA and CDR2 FQGNSA. The CDR3 sequence: CASSLDPTGAFYEQYF. CDR3 in DNA: TGTGCCAGCAGCTTAGACCCGACAGGGGCCTTCTACGAGCAGTACTTC.

Regarding this clonotype: This sequence may be a read error, since a much larger clone differs from it by one base. CDR3 protein: CSALGLGGETQYF. The CDR3 nucleotides read TGCAGCGCTCTGGGACTAGGGGGAGAGACCCAGTACTTC. The rearrangement uses TRBV29-1 and TRBJ2-5, with 8 bases that match TRBD2. Germline CDR1 and CDR2: SQVTM and ANQGSEA. This CDR3 region has 13 residues. The V and J ends lost 7 bases and 4 bases, in that order; junction bases with no gene match: 8.

The sample holds a few counts of this clonotype. The J gene is TRBJ2-5, the V gene TRBV25-1; TRBD1 is a possible D gene (5 bases). The CDR3 spans 14 residues. The germline V gene has CDR1 MGHDK and CDR2 SYGVNS. V dropped 1 base and J dropped 13 bases, with 19 bases sitting between them. The CDR3 nucleotides read TGTGCCAGCAGTGAATCTCTGGGGCAGGACCCTTCGTACTTC. The encoded protein is CASSESLGQDPSYF.

The table lists this clonotype with a few counts. This may stem from a read error, because a much larger clone lies one nucleotide away. The chain links TRBV5-1 to TRBJ2-5; D is unclear. This CDR3 region has 13 residues. Per the germline V gene, CDR1 is SGHRS and CDR2 is YFSETQ. Between the trimmed V and J ends, which lost 2 bases and 5 bases, there was a span of 10 bases. CDR3 amino acids: CASSFPVRETQYF. DNA of the CDR3: TGCGCCAGCAGCTTTCCAGTGAGGGAGACCCAGTACTTC.